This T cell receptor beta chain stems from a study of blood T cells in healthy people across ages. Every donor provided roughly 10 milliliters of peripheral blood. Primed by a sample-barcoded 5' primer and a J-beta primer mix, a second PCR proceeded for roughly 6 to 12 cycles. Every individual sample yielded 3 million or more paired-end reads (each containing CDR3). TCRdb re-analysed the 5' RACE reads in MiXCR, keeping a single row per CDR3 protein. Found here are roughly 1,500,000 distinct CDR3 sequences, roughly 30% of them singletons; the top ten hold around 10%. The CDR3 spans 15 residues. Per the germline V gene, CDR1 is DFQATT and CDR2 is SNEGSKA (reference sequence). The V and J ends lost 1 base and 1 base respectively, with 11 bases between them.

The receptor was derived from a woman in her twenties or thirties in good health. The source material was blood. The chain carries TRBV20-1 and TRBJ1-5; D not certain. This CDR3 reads CSARVNRYSNQPQHF. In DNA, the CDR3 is TGCAGTGCTAGAGTGAACAGATACAGCAATCAGCCCCAGCATTTT.